A selection of T cell receptor beta chains follows, all from one sample in a study of blood T cell repertoires in COVID-19. Sequencing was performed with immunoSEQ multiplex PCR; in TCRdb, only in-frame clones are kept and a portion is missing. The sample consists of 200,000 to 300,000 clones, 85% of them appearing once. The specimen sequenced was peripheral blood. Receptor source: a man aged 50-60 years with COVID-19, enrolled during active disease. CDR3s include the opening cysteine and the closing phenylalanine or tryptophan. A D gene is named only where the DNA matches it firmly. Part of the rows lack a size; the others show once, few, many or a class for expanded clones.

abundance: NA
d_gene: TRBD1
j_gene: TRBJ2-1
v_gene: TRBV29-1
CDR3aa: CSVRGTGYNEQFF
CDR3nt: TGCAGCGTTCGGGGGACAGGGTACAATGAGCAGTTCTTC

abundance: NA
d_gene: NA
j_gene: TRBJ2-1
v_gene: TRBV14
CDR3aa: CASSQDSGSYNEQFF
CDR3nt: TGTGCCAGCAGCCAAGATTCAGGGTCCTACAATGAGCAGTTCTTC

abundance: NA
d_gene: NA
j_gene: TRBJ1-1
v_gene: TRBV11-3
CDR3aa: CASSYQGNTEAFF
CDR3nt: TGTGCCAGCAGCTACCAGGGCAACACTGAAGCTTTCTTT

abundance: NA
d_gene: TRBD1
j_gene: TRBJ1-4
v_gene: TRBV5-1
CDR3aa: CASSWTGVTNEKLFF
CDR3nt: TGCGCCAGCAGCTGGACAGGAGTAACTAATGAAAAACTGTTTTTT

abundance: NA
d_gene: NA
j_gene: TRBJ1-1
v_gene: TRBV4-1
CDR3aa: CASSQDGTGNTEAFF
CDR3nt: TGCGCCAGCAGCCAAGATGGTACAGGGAACACTGAAGCTTTCTTT

abundance: NA
d_gene: TRBD2
j_gene: TRBJ2-1
v_gene: TRBV14
CDR3aa: CASSQPRTSGNNNEQFF
CDR3nt: TGTGCCAGCAGCCAGCCAAGGACTAGCGGGAATAACAATGAGCAGTTCTTC

abundance: NA
d_gene: NA
j_gene: TRBJ2-1
v_gene: TRBV27
CDR3aa: CASSLSLPRYNEQFF
CDR3nt: TGTGCCAGCAGTTTATCGCTCCCCAGATACAATGAGCAGTTCTTC

abundance: NA
d_gene: NA
j_gene: TRBJ1-3
v_gene: TRBV3-1/TRBV3-2
CDR3aa: CASSQEGRSGNTIYF
CDR3nt: TGTGCCAGCAGCCAGGAGGGGAGGTCTGGAAACACCATATATTTT

abundance: NA
d_gene: NA
j_gene: TRBJ2-3
v_gene: TRBV5-1
CDR3aa: CASSLEYRARDTQYF
CDR3nt: TGCGCCAGCAGCTTGGAATACAGGGCCAGAGATACGCAGTATTTT

abundance: once
d_gene: NA
j_gene: TRBJ1-2
v_gene: TRBV6-1
CDR3aa: CASSDITSGNYGYTF
CDR3nt: TGTGCCAGCAGTGACATAACTTCCGGGAACTATGGCTACACCTTC

abundance: NA
d_gene: NA
j_gene: TRBJ2-7
v_gene: TRBV7-2
CDR3aa: CASSLGKSTGSEQYF
CDR3nt: TGTGCCAGCAGCTTAGGAAAGAGTACGGGGAGCGAGCAGTACTTC

abundance: NA
d_gene: TRBD2
j_gene: TRBJ2-2
v_gene: TRBV28
CDR3aa: CASSTPGLAGGRPGELFF
CDR3nt: TGTGCCAGCAGTACCCCGGGACTAGCGGGGGGGAGGCCCGGGGAGCTGTTTTTT

abundance: NA
d_gene: NA
j_gene: TRBJ1-3
v_gene: TRBV10-3
CDR3aa: CAISRGQTDSGNTIYF
CDR3nt: TGTGCCATCAGTCGTGGGCAGACAGACTCTGGAAACACCATATATTTT

abundance: once
d_gene: NA
j_gene: TRBJ2-2
v_gene: TRBV5-5
CDR3aa: CASSRGAGELFF
CDR3nt: TGTGCCAGCAGCCGGGGGGCGGGAGAGCTGTTTTTT

abundance: NA
d_gene: NA
j_gene: TRBJ2-7
v_gene: TRBV2
CDR3aa: CASSAGFEQYF
CDR3nt: TGTGCCAGCAGTGCAGGGTTCGAGCAGTACTTC

abundance: once
d_gene: NA
j_gene: TRBJ2-3
v_gene: TRBV6-5
CDR3aa: CASKRLAGSTDTQYF
CDR3nt: TGTGCCAGCAAGAGGTTGGCGGGGAGCACAGATACGCAGTATTTT

abundance: NA
d_gene: NA
j_gene: TRBJ1-2
v_gene: TRBV3-1/TRBV3-2
CDR3aa: CASSQEILGALGYTF
CDR3nt: TGTGCCAGCAGCCAAGAAATTCTGGGGGCGCTAGGCTACACCTTC

abundance: NA
d_gene: NA
j_gene: TRBJ1-1
v_gene: TRBV5-5
CDR3aa: CASSLPGHNTEAFF
CDR3nt: TGTGCCAGCAGCTTGCCAGGGCACAACACTGAAGCTTTCTTT

abundance: NA
d_gene: TRBD1
j_gene: TRBJ1-2
v_gene: TRBV7-2
CDR3aa: CASREEGQGPYGYTF
CDR3nt: TGTGCCAGCAGAGAAGAGGGACAGGGGCCCTATGGCTACACCTTC

abundance: NA
d_gene: NA
j_gene: TRBJ2-5
v_gene: TRBV19
CDR3aa: CASSIRPGGKETQYF
CDR3nt: TGTGCCAGTAGTATTCGCCCCGGAGGGAAGGAGACCCAGTACTTC

abundance: NA
d_gene: TRBD2
j_gene: TRBJ2-1
v_gene: TRBV6-5
CDR3aa: CASTFSSGDYNEQFF
CDR3nt: TGTGCCAGCACTTTTTCTAGCGGGGACTACAATGAGCAGTTCTTC

abundance: NA
d_gene: NA
j_gene: TRBJ2-2
v_gene: TRBV4-3
CDR3aa: CASSQAGEAVANTGELFF
CDR3nt: TGCGCCAGCAGCCAAGCGGGGGAGGCAGTTGCGAACACCGGGGAGCTGTTTTTT

abundance: NA
d_gene: TRBD1
j_gene: TRBJ1-1
v_gene: TRBV7-2
CDR3aa: CASSLGRGRGTTEAFF
CDR3nt: TGTGCCAGCAGCTTAGGGAGGGGGCGCGGAACCACTGAAGCTTTCTTT

abundance: NA
d_gene: TRBD1
j_gene: TRBJ1-4
v_gene: TRBV2
CDR3aa: CASSQPGQGLEKLFF
CDR3nt: TGTGCCAGCAGTCAACCGGGACAGGGTCTAGAAAAACTGTTTTTT

abundance: NA
d_gene: NA
j_gene: TRBJ1-4
v_gene: TRBV4-1
CDR3aa: CASSQGGEKLFF
CDR3nt: TGCGCCAGCAGCCAGGGGGGAGAAAAACTGTTTTTT

abundance: NA
d_gene: TRBD2
j_gene: TRBJ2-3
v_gene: TRBV11-1
CDR3aa: CASSLGLAWDTQYF
CDR3nt: TGTGCCAGCAGCTTAGGACTAGCGTGGGATACGCAGTATTTT

abundance: NA
d_gene: TRBD2
j_gene: TRBJ2-1
v_gene: TRBV24-1
CDR3aa: CATSEGRTSGGPYNEQFF
CDR3nt: TGTGCCACCAGTGAGGGACGGACTAGCGGGGGCCCATACAATGAGCAGTTCTTC

abundance: NA
d_gene: NA
j_gene: TRBJ2-1
v_gene: TRBV4-1
CDR3aa: CASSPPNNEQFF
CDR3nt: TGCGCCAGCAGCCCCCCCAACAATGAGCAGTTCTTC

abundance: NA
d_gene: NA
j_gene: TRBJ2-7
v_gene: TRBV6-5
CDR3aa: CASSYSRFYEQYF
CDR3nt: TGTGCCAGCAGTTACTCGCGGTTCTACGAGCAGTACTTC

abundance: once
d_gene: TRBD1
j_gene: TRBJ1-6
v_gene: TRBV2
CDR3aa: CASREGGPLHF
CDR3nt: TGTGCCAGCAGGGAAGGGGGCCCCCTCCACTTT

abundance: few
d_gene: TRBD1
j_gene: TRBJ1-6
v_gene: TRBV18
CDR3aa: CASSPTRTGSPLHF
CDR3nt: TGTGCCAGCTCACCCACTCGGACAGGATCACCCCTCCACTTT

abundance: NA
d_gene: TRBD1
j_gene: TRBJ2-7
v_gene: TRBV2
CDR3aa: CASSGQGTYEQYF
CDR3nt: TGTGCCAGCAGTGGACAGGGGACCTACGAGCAGTACTTC

abundance: NA
d_gene: TRBD1
j_gene: TRBJ1-2
v_gene: TRBV6-1
CDR3aa: CASRDRGYDGYTF
CDR3nt: TGTGCCAGCAGGGACAGGGGGTATGATGGCTACACCTTC

abundance: NA
d_gene: TRBD2
j_gene: TRBJ2-2
v_gene: TRBV7-3
CDR3aa: CASGASGATGELFF
CDR3nt: TGTGCCAGCGGGGCTAGCGGGGCTACCGGGGAGCTGTTTTTT

abundance: NA
d_gene: NA
j_gene: TRBJ1-1
v_gene: TRBV7-9
CDR3aa: CASSPTGNTEAFF
CDR3nt: TGTGCCAGCAGCCCGACAGGAAACACTGAAGCTTTCTTT

abundance: NA
d_gene: NA
j_gene: TRBJ2-1
v_gene: TRBV11-3
CDR3aa: CASSGRGFEQFF
CDR3nt: TGTGCCAGCAGCGGGCGGGGATTTGAGCAGTTCTTC

abundance: NA
d_gene: TRBD1
j_gene: TRBJ2-7
v_gene: TRBV7-8
CDR3aa: CASSTTQGRYEQYF
CDR3nt: TGTGCCAGCAGCACAACACAGGGGCGCTACGAGCAGTACTTC